The T cell receptor beta chain under discussion was sequenced for a study of cytomegalovirus exposure and HLA in healthy donors. Study-wide results and caveats: CMV serostatus alone was available as immune exposure information. Presence/absence comparisons presumed near-even sequencing depth among donors.

Between the trimmed V and J ends, which lost 0 bases and 7 bases, there was a span of 10 bases. The CDR3 spans 14 residues. Germline V gene sequence: CDR1 SGDLS, CDR2 YYNGEE. With 60 Vbeta and 13 Jbeta primers, the PCR was carried out. Clones were read by immunoSEQ multiplex PCR, and TCRdb kept only the in-frame ones, dropping some. This repertoire shows around 130,000 clones, 70% to 85% found once; its top ten account for roughly 5.8%. Healthy bone marrow donors formed the donor group. A remark on this clone: Antigen specificity is unknown.

The origin of this receptor is a young man in good health and CMV-seropositive. The sample comprised PBMCs. The chain links TRBV9 to TRBJ2-2, with D perhaps matching TRBD2 (7 bases). Written as DNA, the CDR3 is TGTGCCAGCAGCGTAGGGGGGGGCGGCGGGGAGCTGTTTTTT. Amino acids: CASSVGGGGGELFF. The full variable domain, with the rest looked up from reference TRBV9 and TRBJ2-2, is DSGVTQTPKHLITATGQRVTLRCSPRSGDLSVYWYQQSLDQGLQFLIQYYNGEERAKGNILERFSAQQFPDLHSELNLSSLELGDSALYFCASSVGGGGGELFFGEGSRLTVL.